The clone carrying this T cell receptor beta chain was detected a few times. The antigen is not known. Profiling relied on immunoSEQ multiplex PCR, and the TCRdb table lists in-frame clones only, not all of them. Seen here are about 10,000 clones, 70% to 80% observed once, and the top ten hold over 13%. Germline assignment: CDR1 MNHNS and CDR2 SASEGT. The CDR3 is 13 amino acids. The V and J ends lost 9 bases and 5 bases, in that order; junction bases with no gene match: 7. This sample's time point: neoterminal ileum biopsy at postoperative endoscopy, about 6 months after surgery. The sample originates from a study of T cell repertoires in ileal Crohn's disease. Whole-study results and caveats: The median delay to postoperative endoscopy was approximately 7.5 months. Active smokers at surgery had more clonal expansions than non-smokers. Clonality above 26.8% at surgery always came with endoscopic recurrence.

This TCR was recovered from an adult with Crohn's disease. The gene calls are TRBV6-1 and TRBJ2-7; 10 bases are a match to TRBD1. Sequenced input: ileal tissue. CDR3 region: CASHPGQGNEQYF. For the CDR3, the DNA is TGTGCCAGTCATCCGGGACAGGGGAACGAGCAGTACTTC.